This T cell receptor beta chain was identified in a study of human T cells and chemical hapten exposure. Time point specified: patch test 1, 2 weeks after DPC sensitization. The treatment was: therapeutic diphenylcyclopropenone sensitization with weekly scalp DPC. TCRdb re-called the RACE reads with MiXCR, one entry per CDR3 protein. The repertoire consists of 150,000 to 200,000 distinct CDR3 sequences, with approximately 20% occurring once and the leading ten covering approximately 6.7%. With V trimmed by 4 bases and J by 1 base, 10 bases remained unmatched. The CDR3 sequence is 16 residues long. CDR1 and CDR2 from the germline V gene are SEHNR and FQNEAQ (reference sequence).

The sample was whole blood, taken in connection with sensitization to the hapten diphenylcyclopropenone (DPC). This receptor was taken from a woman aged 50 to 60 with alopecia areata. Some clones in this sample may be carry-over from other donors' samples. The chain recombines TRBV7-9 with TRBJ2-7, with 7 positions matching TRBD2. The DNA for the CDR3 is TGTGCCAGCAGCTACGTCGAGGGAGGGGTTTCCTACGAGCAGTACTTC. Translating gives CASSYVEGGVSYEQYF.